These T cell receptor beta chains were read from a single sample in a study of T-cell memory formation after mild COVID-19. TCRdb itself ran the 5' RACE reads through MiXCR, one entry per CDR3 protein. The table includes some 7,400 distinct CDR3 sequences, 30% to 40% detected once. The specimen was PBMCs or a T cell subset sorted from them (not recorded which). Receptors originate from an adult woman who had mild COVID-19 (a few samples of this study predate the infection). Cell type and time point are not known. The CDR3 runs from the conserved cysteine through the conserved F or W. D genes are given only for firm matches. Expanded clones are given a class, and other clones once, few, many or no size at all.

TRBJ2-1,NA,TRBV6-1,many,TGTGCCAGCAGTGAAATGGGTCCGAGTGGTTCTGAGCAGTTCTTC,CASSEMGPSGSEQFF
TRBJ1-5,NA,TRBV2,many,TGTGCCAGTCAAAGCGGTGTTTATAGCAATCAGCCCCAGCATTTT,CASQSGVYSNQPQHF
TRBJ1-2,NA,TRBV6-6,many,TGTGCCAGCACCGATGACAGCCTTCTCTACCCAGAGGGCTACACCTTC,CASTDDSLLYPEGYTF
TRBJ1-5,NA,TRBV15,many,TGTGCCACCAGCAGTTCCGTCAGGGGCCCTTACAATCAGCCCCAGCATTTT,CATSSSVRGPYNQPQHF
TRBJ2-3,NA,TRBV5-6,NA,TGTGCCAGCAGCTTGAGAGATACGCAGTATTTT,CASSLRDTQYF
TRBJ1-4,NA,TRBV4-3,NA,TGCGCCAGCAGCCCCGTAGAGGGGAATAATGAAAAACTGTTTTTT,CASSPVEGNNEKLFF
TRBJ1-2,TRBD1,TRBV7-9,many,TGTGCCAGCAGCTTAGCGGGACAGGCGTCTTTAGGTGGCTACACCTTC,CASSLAGQASLGGYTF
TRBJ2-7,TRBD1,TRBV12-3/TRBV12-4,once,TGTGCCAGCAGTCGACAGGGATCTTCCTACGAGCAGTACTTC,CASSRQGSSYEQYF
TRBJ2-5,NA,TRBV3-1,many,TGTGCCAGCAGCCAAGAGCACAGCGAAGAGACCCAGTACTTC,CASSQEHSEETQYF
TRBJ2-1,TRBD1,TRBV27,NA,TGTGCCAGCAGACAGGGGAGAGTTGTCAATGAGCAGTTCTTC,CASRQGRVVNEQFF
TRBJ2-1,NA,TRBV9,many,TGTGCCAGCAGCCCCAACCCCACCTACAATGAGCAGTTCTTC,CASSPNPTYNEQFF
TRBJ2-3,TRBD2,TRBV7-9,NA,TGTGCCAGCAGCTTAGAGGAGCGGGGTGGGCAGTATTTT,CASSLEERGGQYF
TRBJ2-1,TRBD2,TRBV7-8,NA,TGTGCCAGCAGCTTAGGCGCTAGCGGGAGGGCCGACAATGAGCAGTTCTTC,CASSLGASGRADNEQFF
TRBJ2-3,NA,TRBV5-1,NA,TGCGCCAGCAGCCCGGGACCTGCCGGTACGCAGTATTTT,CASSPGPAGTQYF
TRBJ1-5,NA,TRBV12-3/TRBV12-4,medium-sized,TGTGCCAGCAGTTTACCAGTCGGTCAGCCCCAGCATTTT,CASSLPVGQPQHF
TRBJ2-3,NA,TRBV18,NA,TGTGCCAGCTCACCGAACACAGATACGCAGTATTTT,CASSPNTDTQYF
TRBJ1-1,TRBD1,TRBV12-5,many,TGTGCTAGTGGTTTGGTCCCGGATGTCGGGACAGGGACTAAGAACACTGAAGCTTTCTTT,CASGLVPDVGTGTKNTEAFF
TRBJ2-5,NA,TRBV20-1,NA,TGCAGTGCTAGAGTCGTAGGGGCGGTTGCGGAGACCCAGTACTTC,CSARVVGAVAETQYF
TRBJ2-5,NA,TRBV4-1,medium-sized,TGCGCCAGCAGCCAGGGCCACTCGGAGAATCAAGAGACCCAGTACTTC,CASSQGHSENQETQYF
TRBJ1-5,NA,TRBV6-2/TRBV6-3,NA,TGTGCCAGCAGTCCCGTAACCCATCAGCCCCAGCATTTT,CASSPVTHQPQHF
TRBJ2-3,NA,TRBV29-1,NA,TGCAGCGTTGAACGGGGCACAGATACGCAGTATTTT,CSVERGTDTQYF
TRBJ2-7,TRBD1,TRBV9,many,TGTGCCAGCAGCGGATGGGACAGTAACTACGAGCAGTACTTC,CASSGWDSNYEQYF
TRBJ2-1,TRBD1,TRBV18,many,TGTGCCAGCTCATCCGGGACAGGGATTAATGAGCAGTTCTTC,CASSSGTGINEQFF
TRBJ2-1,NA,TRBV6-4,NA,TGTGACAGCAGTGACGAGTTTTCCGGTTACAATGAGCAGTTCTTC,CDSSDEFSGYNEQFF
TRBJ2-7,NA,TRBV7-9,NA,TGTGCCAGCACCAGGGGGGCTCGGGGCGAGCAGTACTTC,CASTRGARGEQYF
TRBJ2-7,NA,TRBV5-6,many,TGTGCCAGCAGCTTGATAAGGTTACGGGGCAGCTCCTACGAGCAGTACTTC,CASSLIRLRGSSYEQYF
TRBJ1-6,TRBD1,TRBV20-1,NA,TGCAGTGCTCGCCGAGGGGGGACAGGGGATTCACCCCTCCACTTT,CSARRGGTGDSPLHF
TRBJ1-5,NA,TRBV19,many,TGTGCCAGTAGTCCCTCGGCAGGGGGCAATCAGCCCCAGCATTTT,CASSPSAGGNQPQHF
TRBJ2-3,TRBD2,TRBV27,medium-sized,TGTGCCAGCAGTTTCTACGGGGGGATAGCGGGATTTAGCACAGATACGCAGTATTTT,CASSFYGGIAGFSTDTQYF
TRBJ1-2,TRBD1,TRBV29-1,many,TGCAGCGTCCAGGGGGGGGATGGCTACACCTTC,CSVQGGDGYTF
TRBJ2-1,TRBD2,TRBV3-1,many,TGTGCCAGCAGCCACCCTAGCGGGCACTACCTCAATGAGCAGTTCTTC,CASSHPSGHYLNEQFF
TRBJ2-3,NA,TRBV6-2/TRBV6-3,many,TGTGCCAGCAGTTACGGTTATGGTCCGGGTTCCGATACGCAGTATTTT,CASSYGYGPGSDTQYF
TRBJ2-5,NA,TRBV12-3/TRBV12-4,hyperexpanded,TGTGCCAGCAGCCTAATGGGGGCCCGGGACGGCAAAGAGACCCAGTACTTC,CASSLMGARDGKETQYF
TRBJ1-1,TRBD1,TRBV5-4,NA,TGTGCCAGCAGCTCAGGACAGGGGGCCATGAACACTGAAGCTTTCTTT,CASSSGQGAMNTEAFF
TRBJ1-3,TRBD1,TRBV7-9,many,TGTGCCAGCAGCTCGACGACAGGGGGCTCTGGAAACACCATATATTTT,CASSSTTGGSGNTIYF
TRBJ1-2,NA,TRBV5-1,medium-sized,TGCGCCAGCAGCTTGAATCCGGGATTGAACTATGGCTACACCTTC,CASSLNPGLNYGYTF
TRBJ2-1,NA,TRBV6-5,many,TGTGCCAGCAGTCTGGACAGCAGCTCCTACAATGAGCAGTTCTTC,CASSLDSSSYNEQFF